Sequencing of this T cell receptor (beta chain) was carried out in a study of OX40 agonist ivuxolimab in advanced cancers. Study background: The patients got ivuxolimab, which is an agonistic anti-OX40 (CD134) antibody.

Study-level points and caveats: There was clonal expansion of CD4+ and CD8+ blood T cells by week 6 at 0.1 to 3.0 mg/kg. Antigen targets of the expanded peripheral T cells went undetermined. Average numbers of expanded clones were greater in CD8+ T cells than in CD4+.

Some clones are missing from TCRdb's copy, which holds only in-frame ones; the method was immunoSEQ multiplex PCR. The table has tens of thousands of clones, over 80% seen once. The CDR3 sequence is 16 residues long. Germline trimming cut 0 bases from V and 5 bases from J; bases unmatched to any gene: 7. Per germline, CDR1 SEHNR and CDR2 FQNEAQ (reference sequence). Turning to this clone: As yet, its antigen is unknown.

Sample: CD4+ or CD8+ T cells sorted from blood, taken in a trial of the OX40 agonist ivuxolimab. This clonotype was sampled from an adult with an advanced solid tumor such as melanoma, head and neck, liver or kidney cancer. The chain combines TRBV7-9 with TRBJ2-7, with 10 bases aligning to TRBD2. This CDR3 reads CASSLALAGVHDEQYF. As DNA, the CDR3 is TGTGCCAGCAGCTTAGCGCTAGCGGGAGTGCACGACGAGCAGTACTTC.